The clone carrying this T cell receptor beta chain appeared a few times. This specimen comes from a study of blood T cell repertoires in COVID-19. Study information: Samples taken during acute and convalescent COVID-19 were collected in the United States, Italy and Spain. In each case, the material was cDNA or gDNA derived from T cells, B-cell-depleted T cells, or PBMCs.

Germline CDR1 and CDR2: SGHRS and YFSETQ. This CDR3 has 13 amino acids. Between the trimmed V and J ends, which lost 0 bases and 8 bases, there was a span of 9 bases. Methods used by the authors: Scientists estimated how many nucleated cells there were by amplifying reference gene primers. TCRdb's table, derived via immunoSEQ multiplex PCR, lists solely in-frame clones and lacks some. V and J calls and clone size come straight from that table; D and trimming were deduced from the DNA. The sample contains some 45,000 clones, nearly 85% of which appear only once. The specimen was peripheral blood. The clonotype originates from an elderly man in a cohort sampled during active COVID-19. V and J are TRBV5-1 and TRBJ1-5; weak D call: TRBD1 (5 bases). The CDR3 loop is CASSLVGGEPQHF. CDR3 nucleotide sequence: TGCGCCAGCAGCTTGGTCGGGGGAGAGCCCCAGCATTTT.